This TCR beta chain was obtained from a study of T cells in narcolepsy. Measured with immunoSEQ multiplex PCR; TCRdb has only the in-frame clones, and not every one. Of about 27,000 clones listed, 70% to 80% are singletons. The CDR3 totals 14 residues. The germline V gene encodes CDR1 SGHTA and CDR2 FQGNSA. V lost 6 bases and J 5 bases, leaving 15 bases between the germline ends. The chain is built from TRBV7-2 and TRBJ2-3; tentatively, D is TRBD2 (7 bases). The sequence was obtained from a human donor with narcolepsy. The sample consisted of CD45RA- memory CD4+ T cells from PBMCs. The CDR3 nucleotides are TGTGCCAGCAGAGAGGGGGGGGCCAGAGATACGCAGTATTTT. Translation: CASREGGARDTQYF.